This T cell receptor beta chain was captured in a study of blood T cell repertoires in COVID-19. Study background: There were acute and convalescent COVID-19 samples, and they came from the United States, Italy and Spain. Nucleic acid was either cDNA or gDNA, and it came from T cells, B-cell-depleted T cells, or PBMCs.

Germline V lookup: CDR1 SGDLS, CDR2 YYNGEE. The CDR3 extends over 15 amino acids. V lost 3 bases, J lost 3 bases, and 13 bases lay in between. Source study methods: Amplification with reference gene primers provided the estimates of nucleated cell counts. TCRdb's copy holds only in-frame clones and misses some; the assay was immunoSEQ multiplex PCR. V, J and clone size are those of that table, while D and trimming were read from the DNA. The sample shows some 370,000 clones, around 91% of them seen only once. The TCR sequence derives from a man aged 18 to 35 with active or convalescent COVID-19. The rearrangement links TRBV9 to TRBJ2-1, with D perhaps matching TRBD2 (6 bases). The sample consisted of peripheral blood. The CDR3 loop is CASSGGGARYNEQFF. The CDR3 nucleotides are TGTGCCAGCAGCGGGGGCGGGGCACGCTACAATGAGCAGTTCTTC.